The sample holds many counts of the clone carrying this TCR beta chain. No antigen is known for it. The sample belongs to a study of T cells in Graves' hyperthyroidism and ophthalmopathy. Every diagnosis used clinical symptoms, serum thyroxine and TRAb, thyroid ultrasound and orbital computed tomography. The CDR3 has 17 residues. Germline CDR1 reads SEHNR; CDR2 reads FQNEAQ (reference sequence). V shed 4 bases and J shed 3 bases, with 22 bases lying between them. Amplification of TCR beta CDR3 regions used RNA as the template. An initial round of RT-PCR targeting the TCR CDR3 relied on the HTBI primer set. A single record per CDR3 protein comes from TCRdb applying MiXCR to the multiplex PCR reads. Here the sample spans about 500,000 distinct CDR3 sequences, approximately 16% being singletons. Study conclusions and caveats: Stable hyperthyroidism was told apart from ophthalmopathy by a model built on 13 V-J features. Ophthalmopathy was model-predicted a median about 6 months pre-onset.

This receptor was obtained from a woman younger than 45 with Graves' ophthalmopathy. The chain links TRBV7-9 to TRBJ2-7; D perhaps matches TRBD2 (6 bases). Sequencing used blood. CDR3: CASSSSSNLAGYYEQYF. CDR3 DNA: TGTGCCAGCAGCTCCTCCTCCAATCTGGCGGGGTACTACGAGCAGTACTTC.